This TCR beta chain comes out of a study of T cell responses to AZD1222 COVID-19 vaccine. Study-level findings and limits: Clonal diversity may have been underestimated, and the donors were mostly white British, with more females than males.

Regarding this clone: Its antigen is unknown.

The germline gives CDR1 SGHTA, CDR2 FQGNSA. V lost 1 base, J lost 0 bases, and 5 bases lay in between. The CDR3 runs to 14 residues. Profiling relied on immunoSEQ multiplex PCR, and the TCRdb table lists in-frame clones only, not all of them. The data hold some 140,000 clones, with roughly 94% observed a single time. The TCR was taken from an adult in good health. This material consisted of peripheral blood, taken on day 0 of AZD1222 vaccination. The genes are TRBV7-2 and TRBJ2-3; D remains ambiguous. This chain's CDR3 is CASSLGVSTDTQYF. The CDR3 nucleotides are TGTGCCAGCAGCTTAGGAGTTAGCACAGATACGCAGTATTTT.